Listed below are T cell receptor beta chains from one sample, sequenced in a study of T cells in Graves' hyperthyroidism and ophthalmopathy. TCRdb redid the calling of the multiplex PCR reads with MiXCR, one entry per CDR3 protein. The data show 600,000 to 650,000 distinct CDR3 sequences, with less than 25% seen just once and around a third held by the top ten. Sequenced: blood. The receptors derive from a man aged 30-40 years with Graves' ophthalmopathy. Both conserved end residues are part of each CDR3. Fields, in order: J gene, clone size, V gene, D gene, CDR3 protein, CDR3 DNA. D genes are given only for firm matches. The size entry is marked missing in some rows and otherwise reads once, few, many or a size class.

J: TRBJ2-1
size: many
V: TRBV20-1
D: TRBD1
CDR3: CSAKGQDILDEQFF
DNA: TGCAGTGCAAAAGGACAGGATATCTTGGATGAGCAGTTCTTC

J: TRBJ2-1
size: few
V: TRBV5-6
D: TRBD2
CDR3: CASSPFGGVEGEQFF
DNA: TGTGCCAGCAGCCCTTTTGGGGGGGTTGAGGGTGAGCAGTTCTTC

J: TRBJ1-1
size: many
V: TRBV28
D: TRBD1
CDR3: CASSGQANTEAFF
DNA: TGTGCCAGCAGCGGACAGGCGAACACTGAAGCTTTCTTT

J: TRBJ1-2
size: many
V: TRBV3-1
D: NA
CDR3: CASSQEVAVGAPLYGYTF
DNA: TGTGCCAGCAGCCAAGAAGTGGCAGTTGGGGCCCCTCTGTATGGCTACACCTTC

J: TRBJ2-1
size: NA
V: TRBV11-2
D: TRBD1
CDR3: CASSSLGQGMFDDEQFF
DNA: TGTGCCAGCAGCTCCCTCGGACAGGGGATGTTCGATGATGAGCAGTTCTTC

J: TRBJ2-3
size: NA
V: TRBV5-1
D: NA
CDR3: CASSLGTLGTDTQYF
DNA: TGCGCCAGCAGCTTGGGTACACTAGGCACAGATACGCAGTATTTT

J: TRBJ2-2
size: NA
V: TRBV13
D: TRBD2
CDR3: CASSLATSGGTGELFF
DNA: TGTGCCAGCAGCTTAGCCACTAGCGGAGGCACCGGGGAGCTGTTTTTT

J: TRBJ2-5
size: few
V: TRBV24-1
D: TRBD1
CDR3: CATSDRTGGVETQYF
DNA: TGTGCCACCAGTGATCGGACAGGGGGCGTAGAGACCCAGTACTTC

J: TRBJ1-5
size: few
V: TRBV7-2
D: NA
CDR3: CASSSIPGNYQPQHF
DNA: TGTGCCAGCAGCTCCATCCCGGGGAACTATCAGCCCCAGCATTTT

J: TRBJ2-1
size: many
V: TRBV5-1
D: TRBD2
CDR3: CASSWRTRDDEQFF
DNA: TGCGCCAGCAGCTGGAGGACTAGGGACGATGAGCAGTTCTTC

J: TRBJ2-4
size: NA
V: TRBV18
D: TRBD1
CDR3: CASSPWRDRGYRVLNIQYF
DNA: TGTGCCAGCTCACCATGGAGGGACAGGGGGTATCGGGTTTTGAACATTCAGTACTTC